Each of the 6 T cell receptor beta chains below was sequenced from the same sample in a study of breast tumors, draining lymph nodes, adjacent tissues. Axillary draining lymph nodes of breast cancer patients supplied the node samples. One entry per CDR3 protein results from TCRdb running MiXCR on the multiplex PCR reads. The table shows over 200,000 distinct CDR3 sequences, with 32% occurring only once. The sample consisted of axillary lymph node tissue. These receptors came from a female donor with breast cancer. Some clones in this sample may be carry-over from other donors' samples.

In this sample, this clonotype turned up once. This chain connects TRBV2 to TRBJ1-4, with 9 bases that match TRBD1. The V gene's germline CDR1 is SNHLY and CDR2 FYNNEI. The CDR3 has 17 amino acids. V lost 9 bases to trimming and J lost 5 bases; unmatched junction nucleotides: 16. This chain's CDR3 is CASNRVDAGQGNEKLFF. Here the CDR3 DNA reads TGTGCCAGTAACAGGGTAGACGCGGGACAGGGAAATGAAAAACTGTTTTTT.

This clonotype has ten or more counts. The chain recombines TRBV29-1 with TRBJ2-7; D could derive from TRBD1 or TRBD2 (7 bases each). In germline, CDR1 is SQVTM, CDR2 ANQGSEA. The CDR3 has 16 residues. Trimming cost V 7 bases and J 2 bases, with 24 bases left between them. CDR3 nucleotides: TGCAGCGGGGGGGGGGACCGGGACAGCTTAACCTACGAGCAGTACTTC. This encodes CSGGGDRDSLTYEQYF.

Many counts were recorded for this clonotype. This chain joins TRBV10-3 and TRBJ2-3; D may correspond to TRBD1 or TRBD2 (5 bases each). V lost 6 bases, J lost 5 bases, and 12 bases lay in between. Per the germline V gene, CDR1 is ENHRY and CDR2 is SYGVKD. There are 13 residues in the CDR3. Here the CDR3 reads CAIRVGAKDTQYF. In DNA, the CDR3 is TGTGCCATCAGAGTCGGGGCCAAAGATACGCAGTATTTT.

Points on this clonotype: This may stem from a read error, because a much larger clone lies one nucleotide away. Here the CDR3 omits its conserved ending phenylalanine or tryptophan, so a read error is the likely source. The chain uses TRBV9 and TRBJ2-5; 8 nucleotides agree with TRBD2. J gave up 3 bases and V 7 bases, and 5 bases lay outside the gene matches. The CDR3 runs to 13 residues. Germline V gene lookup returns CDR1 SGDLS and CDR2 YYNGEE. The CDR3 nucleotides read TGTGCCAGCTCGCCGGGGGGGGAAGAGACCCAGTACTCC. As protein: CASSPGGEETQYS.

This clonotype was picked up many times. The rearrangement links TRBV27 to TRBJ1-5; 11 bases fit TRBD1. The CDR3 loop spans 15 amino acids. Germline trimming cut 6 bases from V and 8 bases from J; bases unmatched to any gene: 9. CDR1 MNHEY and CDR2 SMNVEV come from the germline V gene (reference sequence). The CDR3 is CASRPPGQGAEPQHF. CDR3 bases: TGTGCCAGCAGGCCCCCCGGACAGGGGGCAGAGCCCCAGCATTTT.

This clonotype was observed at least ten times. This rearrangement joins TRBV20-1 to TRBJ2-3; the match to TRBD1 covers 7 bases. CDR3 size: 11 residues. Unmatched junction bases numbered 3, after V lost 6 bases and J lost 6 bases. Per germline, CDR1 DFQATT and CDR2 SNEGSKA (reference sequence). The CDR3 DNA follows: TGCAGTGCCCGACAGGGCGATACGCAGTATTTT. Its protein product is CSARQGDTQYF.